One sample yielded the 24 T cell receptor beta chains listed below, sequenced in a study of T cell repertoires in cytomegalovirus infection. TCRdb redid the calling of the reads with MiXCR, one entry per CDR3 protein. The sample includes about 570,000 distinct CDR3 sequences, almost 40% of them seen just once. No antigen has been identified for these receptors. Sample: cultured PBMCs, taken from culture after CMV antigen stimulation. The receptor set was obtained from a human donor in good health (CMV status not recorded). Some clones in this sample may be carry-over from other donors' samples.

The chain uses TRBV4-1 and TRBJ2-1; no reliable D call. Germline lookup yields CDR1 MGHRA and CDR2 YSYEKL. The V gene lost 4 bases and the J gene lost 7 bases, with 14 bases spanning the gap. This CDR3 has 14 amino acids. The CDR3 DNA reads as TGCGCCAGCAGCCCGAGTGGGTTTGATAATGAGCAGTTCTTC. This gives the protein CASSPSGFDNEQFF.

This clonotype occurred once. The chain has TRBV4-1 and TRBJ2-7, with D uncertain. In germline, CDR1 is MGHRA, CDR2 YSYEKL. V lost 3 bases and J lost 5, with 14 bases in between. There are 14 residues in the CDR3. In nucleotides, the CDR3 is TGCGCCAGCAGCCACCGCGGCCGAGGCGACGAGCAGTACTTC. Translated: CASSHRGRGDEQYF.

There are a few counts of this clonotype. The chain recombines TRBV6-2 or TRBV6-3 with TRBJ1-1, with 7 bases lining up with TRBD1. V trimming: 7 bases; J trimming: 4 bases; junction bases outside the gene matches: 6. The CDR3 is made up of 13 amino acids. Germline CDR1 MNHEY, CDR2 SVGEGT. CDR3 nucleotides: TGTGCCAGCACCAAACAGGGGATCACTGAAGCTTTCTTT. Translated: CASTKQGITEAFF.

This chain connects TRBV6-6 to TRBJ1-5; possibly TRBD1 for D (5 bases). In germline, CDR1 is MNHNY, CDR2 SVGAGI (reference sequence). The V end lost 5 bases, the J end lost 9 bases, and 14 bases lay between the germline ends. The CDR3 is 13 residues long. CDR3 loop: CASSERHGGPQHF. DNA for the CDR3: TGTGCCAGCAGTGAAAGGCACGGGGGGCCCCAGCATTTT.

The V gene is TRBV4-2, the J gene TRBJ1-3; 7 bases match TRBD1. Germline CDR1 is LGHNA and CDR2 is YNFKEQ. The CDR3 totals 17 residues. V dropped 0 bases and J dropped 0; count of bases not matched to a gene: 5. CDR3 amino acids: CASSQDGDRTSGNTIYF. In DNA form, the CDR3 reads TGTGCCAGCAGCCAAGACGGGGACAGAACCTCTGGAAACACCATATATTTT.

In this sample, this clonotype turned up a few times. The chain is built from TRBV6-2 or TRBV6-3 and TRBJ2-3; no firm D call. Germline V CDR1 and CDR2: MNHEY, SVGEGT. V dropped 7 bases and J dropped 4 bases, with 15 bases sitting between them. The CDR3 spans 14 residues. CDR3 DNA sequence: TGTGCCAGCACGGTAGGGTTCATCGCAGATACGCAGTATTTT. Its translation is CASTVGFIADTQYF.

The chain has TRBV7-7 and TRBJ2-5, with 10 bases lining up with TRBD2. There are 15 residues in the CDR3. Trimming cost V 5 bases and J 5 bases; bases outside gene matches: 8. Per germline, CDR1 SSHAT and CDR2 FNYEAQ (reference sequence). The CDR3 DNA reads as TGTGCCAGCAGCCTTAGCGGGGGGTCATGGGAGACCCAGTACTTC. It translates to CASSLSGGSWETQYF.

This clonotype was observed a few times. The rearrangement uses TRBV7-2 and TRBJ1-6, with 7 bases matching TRBD1. CDR3 size: 18 residues. V was clipped by 1 base and J by 3 bases; unmatched bases: 9. Germline-derived CDR1 and CDR2 are SGHTA and FQGNSA. CDR3 region: CASSLVPIQGDYNSPLHF. In nucleotides, the CDR3 is TGTGCCAGCAGCTTAGTCCCTATCCAGGGGGACTATAATTCACCCCTCCACTTT.

This sequence joins TRBV4-3 and TRBJ1-1; unclear D gene. Germline V gene lookup returns CDR1 LGHNA and CDR2 YSLEER. The CDR3 is 15 amino acids. Between the trimmed V and J ends, which lost 1 base and 0 bases, there was a span of 9 bases. For the CDR3, the DNA is TGCGCCAGCAGCCAAGTTCTGGGGATGAACACTGAAGCTTTCTTT. This codes for CASSQVLGMNTEAFF.

This chain links TRBV7-2 with TRBJ1-5; maybe TRBD1 (5 bases). This CDR3 comprises 15 residues. Germline V gene data show CDR1 as SGHTA and CDR2 as FQGNSA. Deletions cut 4 bases from V and 0 bases from J, with 10 bases between. CDR3 bases: TGTGCCAGCAGCTCCGGGGCATATAGCAATCAGCCCCAGCATTTT. Translated: CASSSGAYSNQPQHF.

This clonotype was seen only a few times. This chain connects TRBV19 to TRBJ2-5; D may be TRBD1 or TRBD2 (5 bases each). V lost 5 bases, J lost 5 bases, and 18 bases lay in between. Looked up from germline, CDR1 is LNHDA and CDR2 is SQIVND (reference sequence). The CDR3 runs 15 residues. The CDR3 spells CASSSSRSRGETQYF. The DNA of the CDR3 is TGTGCCAGTAGTTCTTCCAGGAGCCGGGGCGAGACCCAGTACTTC.

This clonotype was observed a few times. V gene TRBV5-1 combines with J gene TRBJ2-3, with D maybe TRBD2 (7 bases). V lost 4 bases and J 4 bases, leaving 13 bases between the germline ends. CDR1 is SGHRS and CDR2 is YFSETQ in the germline V gene. CDR3 length: 14 amino acids. DNA of the CDR3: TGCGCCAGCAGCCCGGGGGGCCCCGCAGATACGCAGTATTTT. It is translated as CASSPGGPADTQYF.

This clonotype was seen more than once but under ten times. The J gene is TRBJ2-3, the V gene TRBV7-2, with 9 bases matching TRBD1. Germline CDR1 SGHTA, CDR2 FQGNSA. The J segment lost 3 bases and the V segment lost 5 bases, leaving 9 bases of the junction unmatched. This CDR3 has 16 amino acids. The CDR3 spells CASSERQGGSTDTQYF. The DNA of the CDR3 is TGTGCCAGCAGCGAAAGACAGGGGGGGTCTACAGATACGCAGTATTTT.

This clonotype has a handful of counts. The V call is TRBV6-1, the J call TRBJ2-5, with 9 positions matching TRBD2. The length of the CDR3 is 16 residues. Germline CDR1 reads MNHNS; CDR2 reads SASEGT. V trimming: 0 bases; J trimming: 5 bases; junction bases outside the gene matches: 7. CDR3 DNA: TGTGCCAGCAGTGAAGCGCGGGGGGGCGTTCTGGAGACCCAGTACTTC. Residues: CASSEARGGVLETQYF.

This clonotype was observed a handful of times. The chain carries TRBV7-2 and TRBJ1-1; 8 nucleotides agree with TRBD1. The V and J ends lost 1 base and 9 bases, in that order; junction bases with no gene match: 13. Germline V gene data show CDR1 as SGHTA and CDR2 as FQGNSA. This CDR3 region has 16 residues. The chain's CDR3 is CASSLGAGGGGNKAFF. In DNA, the CDR3 is TGTGCCAGCAGCTTAGGGGCAGGGGGCGGTGGGAATAAAGCTTTCTTT.

J is TRBJ1-2 and V is TRBV20-1; 8 positions match TRBD1. Germline trimming cut 6 bases from V and 4 bases from J; bases unmatched to any gene: 7. CDR1 and CDR2 (germline): DFQATT, SNEGSKA (reference sequence). This CDR3 is built from 13 residues. This CDR3 is CSAADRDGYGYTF. In DNA, the CDR3 is TGCAGTGCCGCGGACAGGGACGGCTATGGCTACACCTTC.

This rearrangement joins TRBV7-6 to TRBJ1-1; D remains ambiguous. The V gene lost 5 bases and the J gene lost 1 base, with 8 bases spanning the gap. The CDR3 is 13 amino acids. Germline CDR1 and CDR2: SGHVS and FNYEAQ. CDR3 sequence: CASSPLQNTEAFF. The CDR3 nucleotides are TGTGCCAGCAGCCCCCTTCAGAACACTGAAGCTTTCTTT. The full variable domain, with the rest looked up from reference TRBV7-6 and TRBJ1-1, is GAGVSQSPRYKVTKRGQDVALRCDPISGHVSLYWYRQALGQGPEFLTYFNYEAQQDKSGLPNDRFSAERPEGSISTLTIQRTEQRDSAMYRCASSPLQNTEAFFGQGTRLTVV.

In this sample, this clonotype turned up a few times. The CDR3 DNA follows: TGCAGTGCTAGCGAGGATGGGGAGACCCAGTACTTC. It is translated as CSASEDGETQYF. V gene TRBV20-1 combines with J gene TRBJ2-5; the D is unclear. Germline CDR1 is DFQATT and CDR2 is SNEGSKA (reference sequence). Between the trimmed V and J ends, which lost 3 bases and 5 bases, there was a span of 10 bases. The CDR3 has 12 residues.

A word on this clonotype: A clone one base away is much larger, so this may be a read error. The chain couples TRBV7-6 to TRBJ2-7; D unresolved. Germline lookup yields CDR1 SGHVS and CDR2 FNYEAQ. Trimming took 1 base from V and 1 from J, leaving 8 bases between them. CDR3 length: 14 residues. This CDR3 reads CASSLEIGSYEQYF. The CDR3 DNA reads as TGTGCCAGCAGCTTAGAAATCGGGTCCTACGAGCAGTACTTC.

This clonotype was seen a few times. The V gene is TRBV12-3 or TRBV12-4, the J gene TRBJ2-1; TRBD2 might be the D (5 bases). CDR3 length: 11 residues. Trimming left V 7 bases short and J 9 bases short, with 10 bases between. The DNA of the CDR3 is TGTGCCAGCAAGCGGTCGGGTGAGCAGTTCTTC. Its translation is CASKRSGEQFF.

V is TRBV7-9 and J is TRBJ1-1; D not certain. The CDR3 is 14 amino acids. CDR1 is SEHNR and CDR2 is FQNEAQ in the germline V gene (reference sequence). With 5 bases removed from V and 1 base from J, the gap between germline ends came to 11 bases. Here the CDR3 DNA reads TGTGCCAGCAGCCCCGGAGGCAAGAACACTGAAGCTTTCTTT. Protein sequence: CASSPGGKNTEAFF.

This clonotype was picked up many times. The CDR3 protein is CASSPARSVNEKLFF. CDR3 coding DNA: TGTGCCAGCAGCCCGGCCCGCAGCGTTAATGAAAAACTGTTTTTT. The chain joins TRBV7-2 to TRBJ1-4, with unresolved D. Germline V gene sequence: CDR1 SGHTA, CDR2 FQGNSA. Trimming pared 5 bases from V and 4 bases from J, leaving 14 bases between. The CDR3 length is 15 residues. The full variable domain, rest sourced from reference TRBV7-2 and TRBJ1-4, is GAGVSQSPSNKVTEKGKDVELRCDPISGHTALYWYRQSLGQGLEFLIYFQGNSAPDKSGLPSDRFSAERTGGSVSTLTIQRTQQEDSAVYLCASSPARSVNEKLFFGSGTQLSVL.

The V gene is TRBV12-3 or TRBV12-4, the J gene TRBJ2-3; TRBD1 matches at 8 bases. The CDR3 totals 17 residues. V dropped 7 bases and J dropped 2; count of bases not matched to a gene: 14. The CDR3 DNA reads TGTGCCAGCAAACCCACTCTCAGGGGGCCCCTCACAGATACGCAGTATTTT. It translates to CASKPTLRGPLTDTQYF.

V gene TRBV7-2 combines with J gene TRBJ2-1; 10 nucleotides match TRBD2. The junction had 18 bases not matched to a gene; V was cut back by 7 bases and J by 12 bases. The V gene's germline CDR1 is SGHTA and CDR2 FQGNSA. The length of the CDR3 is 16 residues. The CDR3 loop is CASTRSPSGGAGAQFF. The CDR3 coding sequence is TGTGCCAGCACCCGAAGCCCCAGCGGGGGGGCCGGTGCGCAGTTCTTC.